This note documents a single T cell receptor beta chain sequence. Its recognized antigen is unknown. No base qualities exist here, and no much larger clone lies one base off it. Data came from an Illumina HiSeq 2500. Quantitative 5'-RACE with molecular barcodes was used to prepare TCR beta libraries. Processing in the source paper ran as follows. A new computational method, built on a probabilistic model of VDJ rearrangement, was used to identify disease-linked TCR variants. The public sequencing data were trimmed at Q25 with fastp and processed into clonotypes with MiXCR by TCRdb, which kept only in-frame beta chains. Under each unique CDR3 protein, matching rows form one entry showing the most common genes and DNA. TCRdb, rather than the study authors, made the V and J calls. In this sample the table shows fewer than 400,000 distinct CDR3 sequences, 6.5% to 10% of which occur a single time. The top ten constitute less than 15% of the sample.

This specimen belongs to a study of CD8 T cells in ankylosing spondylitis (dated by TCRdb to between 2016 and 2019). About the investigation overall: The study profiled T cell receptor beta repertoires in healthy donors and ankylosing spondylitis patients to find disease-linked TCR variants. In total, the full study cohort was made up of roughly 110 healthy donors and 25 to 30 ankylosing spondylitis patients. Peripheral blood was sampled, and synovial fluid was also collected from ankylosing spondylitis patients.

V was cut back by 4 bases and J by 8 bases, leaving a gap of 15 bases between them. The CDR3 runs 13 amino acids, cysteine and phenylalanine included. This entry keeps only the CDR3 DNA: 39 bases, framed from base 1. Reading the germline V gene gives CDR1 SGHAT and CDR2 FQNNGV. Findings and caveats that apply to the study as a whole: Blood from ankylosing spondylitis patients appeared to be characterized by a TCR beta motif made up of several highly homologous amino acid variants. Significant enrichment of the disease-linked clones was reported in matched synovial fluid samples from ankylosing spondylitis patients. The disease-linked clones had a CD8+ phenotype and were found at relatively low frequencies in peripheral blood. Some TCR beta motif variants had previously been reported in synovial fluid and blood of reactive arthritis patients, which suggested common disease-initiation mechanisms.

The source is a male donor with ankylosing spondylitis. The sample taken for sequencing was blood, either unsorted or a sorted T cell fraction (not recorded which). The chain uses TRBV11-2 and TRBJ2-7; the D gene cannot be resolved reliably. The nucleotide sequence is given as TGTGCCAGCAGCTACTACCTCCGGACGCAGCAGTACTTC. It encodes CASSYYLRTQQYF.